Listed below are T cell receptor beta chains from one sample, sequenced in a study of T cells in Graves' hyperthyroidism and ophthalmopathy. One entry per CDR3 protein, called by TCRdb with MiXCR from the multiplex PCR reads. The sample has about 270,000 distinct CDR3 sequences, less than 30% seen once. The source material was blood. The source is a man aged 40-49 years with Graves' hyperthyroidism that later progressed to Graves' ophthalmopathy. CDR3s include the opening cysteine and the closing phenylalanine or tryptophan. D genes are given only for firm matches. A clone size is listed for some rows: how often the clone was seen (once, few, many), or a class if it is expanded.

>many|TRBJ1-2|TRBV5-1|.
TGCGCCAGCAGCTTGGACCCCCAGGGCTTAACCGTCTATGGCTACACCTTC
CASSLDPQGLTVYGYTF
>many|TRBJ1-2|TRBV19|.
TGTGCCAGTAGTATTCGCGGTCTTGGCTACACCTTC
CASSIRGLGYTF
>many|TRBJ2-2|TRBV13|TRBD2
TGTGCCAGCAGCCGCGGGAGGGGCACCGGGGAGCTGTTTTTT
CASSRGRGTGELFF
>many|TRBJ1-1|TRBV10-3|TRBD1
TGTGCCATCAGACGACAGGGAAGGGCTGAAGCTTTCTTT
CAIRRQGRAEAFF
>many|TRBJ1-5|TRBV12-3/TRBV12-4|.
TGTGCCAGCAGTTCAGGGAGTCTCGATCAGCCCCAGCATTTT
CASSSGSLDQPQHF
>many|TRBJ1-1|TRBV12-3/TRBV12-4|.
TGTGCCAGCAGTAGCGAAACAAGCGGCGCTGAAGCTTTCTTT
CASSSETSGAEAFF
>many|TRBJ1-1|TRBV27|.
TGTGCCAGCAGTCCCCGCGGGGGGCACACTGAAGCTTTCTTT
CASSPRGGHTEAFF
>many|TRBJ2-1|TRBV12-3/TRBV12-4|.
TGTGCCAGCAGTTTTCTAGTCTCCCACAATGAGCAGTTCTTC
CASSFLVSHNEQFF
>many|TRBJ1-5|TRBV15|.
TGTGCCACCAGCAGAAACAGGGACGGATGGAGTTTCGGGAATCAGCCCCAGCATTTT
CATSRNRDGWSFGNQPQHF
>once|TRBJ1-5|TRBV30|.
TGTGCCTGGAGTGTACATAGTGGACAGCCCCAGCATTTT
CAWSVHSGQPQHF
>.|TRBJ2-7|TRBV20-1|.
TGCAGTGCTAGAGCCCCCATAGCGGACCTGGGCGAGCAGTACTTC
CSARAPIADLGEQYF
>many|TRBJ1-3|TRBV6-1|.
TGTGCCAGCAGAACAGATTCGCGAAACACCATATATTTT
CASRTDSRNTIYF
>.|TRBJ1-1|TRBV6-1|.
TGTGCCAGCGGGGCGTCGGGGGCCACTGAAGCTTTCTTT
CASGASGATEAFF
>.|TRBJ2-7|TRBV28|TRBD2
TGTGCCAGCAGTTTTATTGGACTAGTGAGTCGCGAGCAGTACTTC
CASSFIGLVSREQYF
>few|TRBJ1-2|TRBV6-1|TRBD1
TGTGCCAGCAGTGATCCGGGACAGGGGAACTATGGCTACACCTTC
CASSDPGQGNYGYTF
>once|TRBJ1-1|TRBV12-3/TRBV12-4|.
TGTGCCAGCAGTTTTCGGAGGTGGGTACATGAAGCTTTCTTT
CASSFRRWVHEAFF
>.|TRBJ1-2|TRBV28|.
TGTGCCTGGAGTCAAAATCATGGCTACACCTTC
CAWSQNHGYTF